One sample yielded the 12 T cell receptor beta chains listed below, sequenced in a study of regulatory T cells in long-lasting Graves disease. Both iRepertoire HTBI primers and Arm-PCR of CDR3 regions were used to build the TCR beta libraries. One entry per CDR3 protein, called by TCRdb with MiXCR from the multiplex PCR reads. The sample holds 200,000 to 250,000 distinct CDR3 sequences; roughly 19% are singletons and the top ten take 12%. Time point given: newly diagnosed GD, antithyroid drugs for less than 3 months. Following extraction of RNA from PBMCs, that RNA was used to make the TCR library. The data also belong to a second study, concerning T cells in Graves' hyperthyroidism and ophthalmopathy.

The material sequenced was peripheral blood mononuclear cells (PBMCs), taken at new diagnosis, from a patient treated with antithyroid drugs. These receptors originate from a woman between 25 and 40 years old with Graves disease.

This clonotype has at least ten counts. The chain links TRBV3-1 to TRBJ2-2, with D hard to call. Germline CDR1 reads LGHDT; CDR2 reads YNNKEL (reference sequence). The CDR3 consists of 13 residues. Trimming took 4 bases from V and 7 from J, leaving 10 bases between them. CDR3 DNA: TGTGCCAGCAGCCCTAAACTCGGCGGGGAGCTGTTTTTT. Its protein is CASSPKLGGELFF. Supplemented by reference TRBV3-1 and TRBJ2-2, the full variable domain reads DTAVSQTPKYLVTQMGNDKSIKCEQNLGHDTMYWYKQDSKKFLKIMFSYNNKELIINETVPNRFSPKSPDKAHLNLHINSLELGDSAVYFCASSPKLGGELFFGEGSRLTVL.

This clonotype has a count of ten or more. The chain recombines TRBV6-2 or TRBV6-3 with TRBJ2-7; the match to TRBD2 covers 7 bases. The CDR3 extends over 15 amino acids. Trimming removed 5 bases from V and 0 bases from J; junction bases left unmatched: 7. Germline V gene data show CDR1 as MNHEY and CDR2 as SVGEGT. CDR3 loop: CASSPSGVSSYEQYF. CDR3 in DNA: TGTGCCAGCAGTCCTAGCGGAGTGAGCTCCTACGAGCAGTACTTC.

This clonotype was seen ten or more times. The chain has TRBV29-1 and TRBJ1-2; D gene ambiguous. From germline, CDR1 is SQVTM and CDR2 ANQGSEA. Trimming took off 5 bases at V and 0 bases at J, with 10 bases between the two ends. CDR3 length: 13 amino acids. This CDR3 is CSVFGGPNYGYTF. The CDR3 DNA reads TGCAGCGTTTTTGGCGGTCCTAACTATGGCTACACCTTC.

In this sample, this clonotype turned up many times. The chain carries TRBV2 and TRBJ1-1, with D unclear. This CDR3 contains 11 residues. V gave up 5 bases and J gave up 8 bases, with 9 bases separating them. Germline assignment: CDR1 SNHLY and CDR2 FYNNEI. The CDR3 reads CASSISIEAFF. In DNA, the CDR3 is TGTGCCAGCAGTATCAGCATCGAAGCTTTCTTT. The entire variable domain, with the rest obtained from reference TRBV2 and TRBJ1-1, is as follows: EPEVTQTPSHQVTQMGQEVILRCVPISNHLYFYWYRQILGQKVEFLVSFYNNEISEKSEIFDDQFSVERPDGSNFTLKIRSTKLEDSAMYFCASSISIEAFFGQGTRLTVV.

This clonotype was detected only a few times. The chain couples TRBV29-1 to TRBJ1-2; D gene uncertain. The CDR3 is 13 amino acids. Germline CDR1 reads SQVTM; CDR2 reads ANQGSEA. Trimming took 3 bases from V and 13 from J, leaving 21 bases between them. In DNA form, the CDR3 reads TGCAGCGTTGATGTGCTGGGTCCCGAGGTGGGCACCTTC. Translating it yields CSVDVLGPEVGTF.

This chain connects TRBV7-8 to TRBJ2-5, with D hard to call. Germline lookup yields CDR1 SGHVS and CDR2 FQNEAQ. CDR3 size: 13 residues. Trimming pared 6 bases from V and 5 bases from J, leaving 13 bases between. The CDR3 DNA follows: TGTGCCAGCAGGCCGATGGGTTTCGAGACCCAGTACTTC. Amino acid sequence: CASRPMGFETQYF.

This clonotype appeared many times. The chain combines TRBV30 with TRBJ1-5, with D uncertain. The CDR3 consists of 13 residues. Germline-derived CDR1 and CDR2 are GTSNPN and SVGIG (reference sequence). Trimming pared 1 base from V and 7 bases from J, leaving 11 bases between. DNA of the CDR3: TGTGCCTGGAGTGGAGGAAACGGGCAGCCCCAGCATTTT. Translation: CAWSGGNGQPQHF.

This clonotype was found many times. J is TRBJ2-5 and V is TRBV28, with TRBD2 matching over 7 bases. Germline V gives CDR1 MDHEN, CDR2 SYDVKM. CDR3 length: 14 residues. V was pared by 3 bases and J by 4 bases, with 5 bases of the junction left unmatched. CDR3: CASSLAGERETQYF. Written as DNA, the CDR3 is TGTGCCAGCAGTTTGGCGGGAGAGCGAGAGACCCAGTACTTC.

The chain employs TRBV7-6 and TRBJ2-2; 7 nucleotides line up with TRBD2. The V gene's germline CDR1 is SGHVS and CDR2 FNYEAQ. The CDR3 runs to 16 residues. V lost 2 bases to trimming and J lost 9 bases; unmatched junction nucleotides: 12. The DNA of the CDR3 is TGTGCCAGCAGCTTATGGGGGGAGGGCCAGCCTCGGGAGCTGTTTTTT. Its translation is CASSLWGEGQPRELFF. Supplemented by reference TRBV7-6 and TRBJ2-2, the full variable domain reads GAGVSQSPRYKVTKRGQDVALRCDPISGHVSLYWYRQALGQGPEFLTYFNYEAQQDKSGLPNDRFSAERPEGSISTLTIQRTEQRDSAMYRCASSLWGEGQPRELFFGEGSRLTVL.

This clonotype was seen at least ten times. The chain recombines TRBV20-1 with TRBJ2-7, with D possibly matching TRBD2 (6 bases). The germline V gene encodes CDR1 DFQATT and CDR2 SNEGSKA (reference sequence). The CDR3 covers 14 residues. With 5 bases removed from V and 4 bases from J, the gap between germline ends came to 18 bases. The CDR3: CSAFLAVSGYEQYF. CDR3 DNA sequence: TGCAGTGCTTTTTTAGCGGTCTCAGGATACGAGCAGTACTTC.

The chain combines TRBV20-1 with TRBJ1-2, with a weak D call TRBD1 (5 bases). The germline V gene encodes CDR1 DFQATT and CDR2 SNEGSKA (reference sequence). The CDR3 consists of 12 residues. Trimming left V 4 bases short and J 3 bases short, with 9 bases between. CDR3 bases: TGCAGTGCTACCGGGGCTGACTATGGCTACACCTTC. Protein sequence: CSATGADYGYTF.

This clonotype was picked up many times. The V gene is TRBV5-1, the J gene TRBJ2-7, with TRBD2 as a possible D gene (6 bases). Germline V gene sequence: CDR1 SGHRS, CDR2 YFSETQ. This CDR3 is built from 13 residues. The germline V and J ends were trimmed by 1 base and 12 bases, with 17 bases remaining between them. This chain's CDR3 is CASSLSVTGERYF. The CDR3 DNA follows: TGCGCCAGCAGCTTGTCAGTCACGGGAGAAAGGTACTTC.